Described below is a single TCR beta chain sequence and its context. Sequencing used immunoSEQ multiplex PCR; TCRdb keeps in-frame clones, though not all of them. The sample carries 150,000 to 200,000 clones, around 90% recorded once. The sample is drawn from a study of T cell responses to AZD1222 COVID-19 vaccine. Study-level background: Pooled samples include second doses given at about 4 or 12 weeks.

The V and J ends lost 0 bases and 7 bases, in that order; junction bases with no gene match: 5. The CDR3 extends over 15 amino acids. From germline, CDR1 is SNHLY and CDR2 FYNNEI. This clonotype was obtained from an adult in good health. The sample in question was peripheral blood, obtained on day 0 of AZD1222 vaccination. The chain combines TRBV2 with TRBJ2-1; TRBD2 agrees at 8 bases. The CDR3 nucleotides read TGTGCCAGCAGTGAAGCGTCGGGAGGGGGAAATGAGCAGTTCTTC. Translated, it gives CASSEASGGGNEQFF.